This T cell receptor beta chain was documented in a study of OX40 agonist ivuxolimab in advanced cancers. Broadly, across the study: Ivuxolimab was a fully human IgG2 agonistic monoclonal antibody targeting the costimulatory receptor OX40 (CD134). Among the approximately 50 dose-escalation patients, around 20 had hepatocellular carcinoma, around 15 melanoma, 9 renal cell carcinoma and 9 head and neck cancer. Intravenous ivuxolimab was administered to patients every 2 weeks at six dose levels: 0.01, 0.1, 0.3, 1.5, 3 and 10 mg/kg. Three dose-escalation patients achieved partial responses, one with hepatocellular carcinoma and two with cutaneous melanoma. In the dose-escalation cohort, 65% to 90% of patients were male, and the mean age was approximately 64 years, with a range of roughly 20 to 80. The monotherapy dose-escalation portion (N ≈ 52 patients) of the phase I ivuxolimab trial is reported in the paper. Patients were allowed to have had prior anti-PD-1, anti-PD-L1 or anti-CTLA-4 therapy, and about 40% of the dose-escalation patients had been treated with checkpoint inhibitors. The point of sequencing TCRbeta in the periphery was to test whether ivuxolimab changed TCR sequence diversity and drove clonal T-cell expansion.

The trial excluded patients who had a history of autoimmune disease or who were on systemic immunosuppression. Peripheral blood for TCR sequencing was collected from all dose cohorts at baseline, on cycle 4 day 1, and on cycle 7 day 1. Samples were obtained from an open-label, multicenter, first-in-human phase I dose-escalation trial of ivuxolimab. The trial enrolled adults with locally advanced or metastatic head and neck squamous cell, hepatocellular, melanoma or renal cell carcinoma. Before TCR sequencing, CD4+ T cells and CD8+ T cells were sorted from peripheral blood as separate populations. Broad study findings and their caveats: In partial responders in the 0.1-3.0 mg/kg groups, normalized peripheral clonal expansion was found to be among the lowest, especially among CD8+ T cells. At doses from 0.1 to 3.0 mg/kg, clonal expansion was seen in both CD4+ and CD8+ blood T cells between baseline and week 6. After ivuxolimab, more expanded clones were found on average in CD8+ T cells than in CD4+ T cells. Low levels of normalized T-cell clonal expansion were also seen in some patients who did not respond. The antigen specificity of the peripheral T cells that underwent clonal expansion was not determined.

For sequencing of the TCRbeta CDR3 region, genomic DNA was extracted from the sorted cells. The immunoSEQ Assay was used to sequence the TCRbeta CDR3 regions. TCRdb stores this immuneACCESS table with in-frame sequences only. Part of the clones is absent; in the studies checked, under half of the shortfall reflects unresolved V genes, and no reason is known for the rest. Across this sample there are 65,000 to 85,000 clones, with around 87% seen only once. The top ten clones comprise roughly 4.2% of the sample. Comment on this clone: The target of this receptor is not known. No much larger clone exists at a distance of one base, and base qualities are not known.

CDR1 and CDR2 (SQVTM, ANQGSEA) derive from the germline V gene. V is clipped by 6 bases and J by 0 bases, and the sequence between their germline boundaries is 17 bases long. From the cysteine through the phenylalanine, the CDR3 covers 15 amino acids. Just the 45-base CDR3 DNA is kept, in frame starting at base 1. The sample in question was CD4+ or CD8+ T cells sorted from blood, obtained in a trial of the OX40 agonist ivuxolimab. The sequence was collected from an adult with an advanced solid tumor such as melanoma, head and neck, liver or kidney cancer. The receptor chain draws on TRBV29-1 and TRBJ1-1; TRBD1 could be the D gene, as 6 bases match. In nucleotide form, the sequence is TGCAGCGTGGGTGAGACAGGCCGCATGAACACTGAAGCTTTCTTT. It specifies CSVGETGRMNTEAFF.